This T cell receptor beta chain was sequenced in a study of blood T cell repertoires in COVID-19. The authors' processing: How many nucleated cells were present was estimated from reference gene primer amplification. This table comes from immunoSEQ multiplex PCR, and its TCRdb copy is limited to in-frame clones, with some not included. For V, J and clone size, that table is used; D and trimming come from the DNA. The table has some 130,000 clones, 88% seen once; the top ten hold 10%. The germline V gene encodes CDR1 MNHEY and CDR2 SMNVEV (reference sequence). The junction had 6 bases not matched to a gene; V was cut back by 0 bases and J by 2 bases. The CDR3 is 16 amino acids.

Sequenced input: peripheral blood. The V gene is TRBV27, the J gene TRBJ2-7; 8 positions agree with TRBD2. The receptor's source is a man aged 45-65 years with acute or convalescent COVID-19. The CDR3 sequence: CASSLSRAGGTYEQYF. CDR3 nucleotide sequence: TGTGCCAGCAGTTTATCTAGGGCGGGAGGAACCTACGAGCAGTACTTC.